This passage covers 15 T cell receptor beta chains from one sample sequenced in a study of cytomegalovirus exposure and HLA in healthy donors. TCRdb's table, derived via immunoSEQ multiplex PCR, lists solely in-frame clones and lacks some. The data hold about 130,000 clones, with 90% to 95% observed a single time. The sample consisted of PBMCs. Receptors were obtained from a woman aged 18-29 years in good health and CMV-seronegative.

A remark on this clone: The junction shows a germline mismatch at one end, possibly a read error. The chain recombines TRBV6-6 with TRBJ2-7; TRBD1 aligns across 9 bases. The V gene's germline CDR1 is MNHNY and CDR2 SVGAGI (reference sequence). The CDR3 consists of 14 residues. The CDR3 DNA reads as TGTGCCAGCAGTTACTCCCGGGACAGGGCTTCTATCTTCTTC. Protein: CASSYSRDRASIFF.

V usage is TRBV6-6 and J usage is TRBJ1-2; D perhaps matches TRBD1 (6 bases). Germline V CDR1 and CDR2: MNHNY, SVGAGI (reference sequence). CDR3 length equals 14 residues. The V gene lost 1 base and the J gene lost 2 bases, with 8 bases spanning the gap. The CDR3 DNA follows: TGTGCCAGCAGTTACTTCGGACAGAACTATGGCTACACCTTC. Protein sequence: CASSYFGQNYGYTF.

This chain connects TRBV30 to TRBJ2-6; no firm D call. Trimming removed 4 bases at V and 4 bases at J, with 8 bases between. The CDR3 has 13 amino acids. In germline, CDR1 is GTSNPN, CDR2 SVGIG (reference sequence). CDR3 in amino acids: CAWTHGGANVLTF. CDR3 DNA sequence: TGTGCCTGGACCCACGGGGGGGCCAACGTCCTGACTTTC.

The chain carries TRBV10-3 and TRBJ1-3, with TRBD1 matching over 9 bases. The germline V gene has CDR1 ENHRY and CDR2 SYGVKD. V shed 6 bases, J shed 8 bases, and the junction held 8 bases outside the gene matches. This CDR3 has 14 residues. The CDR3 loop reads CAISSGQGAYTIYF. CDR3 bases: TGTGCCATCAGCTCGGGACAGGGCGCGTACACCATATATTTT.

The V and J genes are TRBV6-1 and TRBJ1-3; maybe TRBD1 (6 bases). The CDR3 sequence is 15 residues long. Germline V gene sequence: CDR1 MNHNS, CDR2 SASEGT. The V gene lost 5 bases and the J gene lost 1 base, with 12 bases spanning the gap. The CDR3: CASSSGQPSGNTIYF. CDR3 nucleotide sequence: TGTGCCAGCAGTAGCGGACAGCCGTCTGGAAACACCATATATTTT.

This clone was seen only once. This chain connects TRBV2 to TRBJ1-1; D is ambiguous. From germline, CDR1 is SNHLY and CDR2 FYNNEI. The V end lost 5 bases, the J end lost 7 bases, and 11 bases lay between the germline ends. The CDR3 totals 12 residues. The CDR3 sequence: CASSLGTGEAFF. As DNA, the CDR3 is TGTGCCAGCAGTTTGGGTACGGGTGAAGCTTTCTTT.

V and J are TRBV27 and TRBJ2-5, with TRBD2 identical over 8 bases. CDR3 size: 13 residues. V trimming: 4 bases; J trimming: 5 bases; junction bases outside the gene matches: 3. Germline assignment: CDR1 MNHEY and CDR2 SMNVEV (reference sequence). The CDR3 spells CASSYSGIETQYF. As DNA, the CDR3 is TGTGCCAGCAGTTATAGCGGGATTGAGACCCAGTACTTC.

The J gene is TRBJ2-7, the V gene TRBV29-1; the match to TRBD1 covers 10 bases. The ends lost 3 bases at V and 2 bases at J; junction bases unmatched: 1. The CDR3 sequence is 13 residues long. The germline gives CDR1 SQVTM, CDR2 ANQGSEA. The CDR3 DNA reads as TGCAGCGTTGAGGGACAGGGGCCCTACGAGCAGTACTTC. Residues: CSVEGQGPYEQYF.

J is TRBJ2-7 and V is TRBV15, with D maybe TRBD2 (5 bases). Trimming took 5 bases from V and 0 from J, leaving 11 bases between them. This CDR3 region has 14 residues. The germline V gene has CDR1 LNHNV and CDR2 YYDKDF (reference sequence). This CDR3 is CATSAERSSYEQYF. CDR3 nucleotides: TGTGCCACCAGCGCAGAGCGGAGCTCCTACGAGCAGTACTTC.

The V and J genes are TRBV2 and TRBJ2-7; TRBD1 aligns across 9 bases. CDR1 is SNHLY and CDR2 is FYNNEI in the germline V gene. With V trimmed by 9 bases and J by 3 bases, 3 bases remained unmatched. The CDR3 has 12 residues. The CDR3 reads CARGGQGYEQYF. For the CDR3, the DNA is TGTGCCAGGGGGGGACAGGGCTACGAGCAGTACTTC.

In the case of this clone: An end of the junction does not agree with germline; a read error may underlie this. The V call is TRBV7-7, the J call TRBJ1-1; 9 bases fit TRBD1. The CDR3 covers 12 residues. Germline V gives CDR1 SSHAT, CDR2 FNYEAQ (reference sequence). The CDR3 region is CASSLGDRAAFF. CDR3 DNA: TGTGCTAGCAGCTTAGGGGACAGGGCAGCTTTCTTT.

This clone was seen just once. The V and J genes are TRBV5-1 and TRBJ2-7; 9 bases align to TRBD1. The germline gives CDR1 SGHRS, CDR2 YFSETQ. The V gene end was trimmed by 5 bases and the J gene end by 3 bases; junction bases not matched to a gene: 9. This CDR3 contains 15 residues. CDR3 in amino acids: CASSFGTGNYYEQYF. The CDR3 nucleotides are TGCGCCAGCAGTTTCGGGACAGGGAATTACTACGAGCAGTACTTC.

This sequence joins TRBV20-1 and TRBJ2-1; no firm D call. Germline lookup yields CDR1 DFQATT and CDR2 SNEGSKA (reference sequence). V gave up 3 bases and J gave up 7 bases, with 7 bases separating them. CDR3 length: 11 amino acids. Here the CDR3 DNA reads TGCAGTGCTAGTGCACTGAATGAGCAGTTCTTC. Amino acid sequence: CSASALNEQFF.

The chain carries TRBV7-2 and TRBJ1-2, with D perhaps TRBD1 (6 bases). CDR1 and CDR2 (germline): SGHTA, FQGNSA. CDR3 length equals 15 residues. V was trimmed by 1 base and J by 8 bases, leaving 17 bases between them. CDR3 coding DNA: TGTGCCAGCAGCTTAGTATCAGGGGATGGTTCGGGCTACACCTTC. It codes for CASSLVSGDGSGYTF.

This clone appeared a few times. The chain joins TRBV18 to TRBJ2-3, with D hard to call. Germline CDR1 is KGHSH and CDR2 is LQKENI. V dropped 4 bases and J dropped 7 bases, with 15 bases sitting between them. The CDR3 is 14 amino acids. The CDR3 bases are TGTGCCAGCTCACTCGACACGCTCACCTATACGCAGTATTTT. Its translation is CASSLDTLTYTQYF.